This record concerns one TCR beta chain sequence. This clonotype has only one observation. Its target antigen remains unknown. Base quality data are lacking; no much larger clone is found one base away. One read alone is weak evidence. The sample's treatment or condition label is to be understood as: approximately 9-day PBMC culture with coronavirus spike peptide pools or control peptides (ViraFEST assay). The study used the ViraFEST assay, which expanded antigen-specific T cells with peptide pools and then identified expanded clonotypes by TCR sequencing. The convalescent patients' positive SARS-CoV-2 PCR tests were from March to December 2020, which was before the Alpha, Beta and Delta variants emerged in the United States. PBMCs were cultured at 1.5 million to 2.5 million per well in IMDM supplemented with approximately 5.4% human AB serum and 9 to 10 IU/ml IL-2, with approximately 9.5 ug/ml peptide pools added. Half of the culture medium was replaced with fresh IL-2-containing medium on days 3 and 7. After around 11 days of culture, CD4+ T cells were isolated by negative selection using the EasySep CD4+ T cell isolation kit. Ficoll-Paque Plus gradient centrifugation was used to isolate PBMCs from whole blood, and the isolated PBMCs were then either used fresh or cryopreserved at -140C. Triplicate wells were generally used for each culture condition.

The CDR3 sequence holds 14 residues, the cysteine and phenylalanine included. Only the CDR3 DNA stays, 42 bases, in frame from base 1. As encoded in the germline V gene (reference sequence), CDR1 is SEHNR while CDR2 is FQNEAQ. Trimming at the junction amounts to 3 bases on V and 7 bases on J, and the germline ends lie 15 bases apart. Library prep was done by PCR. At the Johns Hopkins FTIC core, DNA from the cultured CD4+ T cells underwent TCR sequencing with the Oncomine TCR Beta short-read assay. The QIAamp micro DNA kit was used to extract genomic DNA from the cultured CD4+ T cells. Oncomine TCR Beta libraries made from cultured CD4+ T cells were pooled using unique dual indexes and sequenced on an Illumina iSeq 100. From the authors' description of their analysis: Non-productive sequences were removed, and CDR3s that did not start with C, did not end with F or W, or were shorter than 7 amino acids were discarded. The MANAFEST web application identified antigen-specific clonotypes by comparing peptide-stimulated wells against reference wells and other culture wells. To be called positive, a clone needed an FDR below 0.05, an odds ratio above 5, and a productive frequency above 0.1% in at least two of three replicate wells. Clonotypes that were significantly expanded in both SARS-CoV-2 spike wells and at least one common cold coronavirus spike condition were defined as cross-reactive. CDR3 homology was assessed with Levenshtein distances (stringdist) and unrooted phylogenetic trees (ape) in R version 3.6.1. TCRdb reprocessed the public reads (quality trimming at Q25 with fastp, clone calling with MiXCR) and kept in-frame beta chains. When rows share a CDR3 protein, they turn into one entry using the most common DNA and genes. The V and J calls and clone size come from TCRdb's table, not from the authors' own analysis. This sample comprises some 16,000 distinct CDR3 sequences, more than 70% of them detected only once. Clones ranked in the top ten supply roughly 11% of the sample.

This entry is derived from a study of vaccination and CD4 T cells after COVID-19 (dated by TCRdb to 2022 to 2024). Study-wide context: SARS-CoV-2 positivity had been established in the convalescent patients by nasal swab PCR, and mild disease was recorded in about 9 of these patients and severe disease in one. Post-COVID blood samples from convalescent patients were collected a median of roughly 100 days after diagnosis, with a range of roughly 35 to 180 days. In roughly nine COVID-19 convalescent patients and a few infection-naive healthy vaccine recipients, the spike-specific CD4+ TCR repertoire before mRNA vaccination was compared with the repertoire after mRNA vaccination. Post-vaccine blood samples were collected a median of about 11 weeks after the second vaccine dose, ranging from roughly 14 to 241 days. Participants got two doses of the Pfizer-BioNTech BNT162b2 vaccine (n=8) or two doses of the Moderna mRNA-1273 vaccine (n=2). Overlapping spike peptide pools from SARS-CoV-2 and from the common cold coronaviruses HCoV-NL63, HCoV-OC43 and HCoV-229E were used as culture stimuli. The convalescent cohort included six males and four females, with two Hispanic individuals, seven Caucasians, two Asians and one multiracial person. Control cultures received a CEFX viral epitope pool as the positive control, an HIV-1 Nef peptide pool as the negative control, or no peptide. Study-wide conclusions, independent of this receptor: In convalescent patients, a median around 84% of post-vaccine SARS-CoV-2-reactive clones were detected only after vaccination, and vaccine-specific priming was suggested by this finding. In convalescent patients, nearly all vaccine-specific clones (304 of 307) were found to be mono-reactive for SARS-CoV-2 spike rather than cross-reactive with common cold coronaviruses. An increase in the median number of SARS-CoV-2-reactive clonotypes from approximately 21 after infection to 35 to 40 after vaccination was observed, but the change was not found to be significant. The number of convalescent patients in the study was relatively small, and the study did not examine early timepoints following natural infection.

The chain joins TRBV7-9 to TRBJ1-2; tentative D gene TRBD1, with 6 bases matching. This TCR was sampled from a human donor who had recovered from COVID-19. Specimen: CD4+ T cells from blood, cultured in vitro. For the CDR3, the sequence is CASSFDLQGFGYTF. The DNA reads TGTGCCAGCAGCTTCGACTTACAGGGTTTTGGCTACACCTTC.